These T cell receptor beta chains were read from a single sample in a study of T cell repertoires in cytomegalovirus infection. TCRdb re-called the reads through MiXCR, storing one row per CDR3 protein. The sample shows about 770,000 distinct CDR3 sequences, about 28% of them seen only once. No cognate antigen is known for these TCRs. The sequences come from cultured CD8+ T cells from PBMCs, collected from culture after CMV antigen stimulation. These receptors were collected from a human donor in good health (CMV status not recorded). Some clones in this sample may be carry-over from other donors' samples. Each CDR3 is given with its conserved first and last residue. Rows may omit the clone size; those that give it use once, few, many or a size class.

V: TRBV27
size: few
CDR3: CASSFWEGDLSPLHF

V: TRBV6-1
size: -
CDR3: CASSEEIWTAYEQYF

V: TRBV7-9
size: few
CDR3: CASSSRGDNEQFF

V: TRBV7-9
size: few
CDR3: CASSRPSSYEQYF

V: TRBV12-3/TRBV12-4
size: many
CDR3: CASSFLSGELFF

V: TRBV27
size: many
CDR3: CASSFLGGAEAFF

V: TRBV7-6
size: many
CDR3: CASSWTGGADTQYF

V: TRBV5-4
size: -
CDR3: CASSPWTSPGTDTQYF

V: TRBV4-1
size: -
CDR3: CASSQGSSGGPVDTQYF

V: TRBV29-1
size: -
CDR3: CSVEVRGSTEAFF

V: TRBV10-3
size: -
CDR3: CAISEGYRAFF